Listed here are 9 T cell receptor beta chains from one sample, sequenced in a study of shared T cell receptors in the human thymus. Assay used: immunoSEQ multiplex PCR; TCRdb lists only in-frame clones, some missing. The sample includes some 720,000 clones, more than 75% seen only once; the top ten take 0.0085% to 0.012%. This sample was shared with a second study, whose subject was human thymus T cells.

Material for sequencing was thymocytes. The source is a boy in the first two years of life with a congenital heart defect.

The J gene is TRBJ1-2, the V gene TRBV29-1; D remains unclear. Between the trimmed V and J ends, which lost 5 bases and 2 bases, there was a span of 12 bases. The CDR3 runs 13 residues. In germline, CDR1 is SQVTM, CDR2 ANQGSEA. CDR3 sequence: CSVPRAGNYGYTF. The CDR3 DNA reads as TGCAGCGTTCCGAGAGCGGGGAACTATGGCTACACCTTC.

The chain carries TRBV19 and TRBJ2-3; D is unclear. The CDR3 spans 13 residues. V dropped 4 bases and J dropped 2 bases, with 7 bases sitting between them. Germline CDR1 LNHDA, CDR2 SQIVND (reference sequence). CDR3 region: CASSKTVTDTQYF. The CDR3 nucleotides read TGTGCCAGTAGTAAAACAGTCACAGATACGCAGTATTTT. The full variable domain, completed using reference TRBV19 and TRBJ2-3, is DGGITQSPKYLFRKEGQNVTLSCEQNLNHDAMYWYRQDPGQGLRLIYYSQIVNDFQKGDIAEGYSVSREKKESFPLTVTSAQKNPTAFYLCASSKTVTDTQYFGPGTRLTVL.

On this clone: An end of the junction differs from the germline gene, which may be a read error. The genes are TRBV15 and TRBJ2-7; 7 nucleotides align to TRBD1. Germline assignment: CDR1 LNHNV and CDR2 YYDKDF (reference sequence). The CDR3 spans 14 residues. The CDR3 sequence is CATSRAGDRTGAAF. In DNA, the CDR3 is TGTGCCACCAGCAGAGCCGGAGATAGGACAGGCGCGGCCTTC. Supplemented by reference TRBV15 and TRBJ2-7, the full variable domain reads DAMVIQNPRYQVTQFGKPVTLSCSQTLNHNVMYWYQQKSSQAPKLLFHYYDKDFNNEADTPDNFQSRRPNTSFCFLDIRSPGLGDTAMYLCATSRAGDRTGAAFGPGTRLTVT.

The rearrangement uses TRBV28 and TRBJ1-4, with TRBD1 matching over 7 bases. With 5 bases clipped from V and 4 bases from J, the junction kept 16 bases outside the gene matches. In germline, CDR1 is MDHEN, CDR2 SYDVKM. This CDR3 is 18 amino acids long. The CDR3 protein is CASSQASRQGGFNEKLFF. The CDR3 DNA sequence: TGTGCCAGCAGTCAGGCCAGTCGACAGGGAGGCTTTAATGAAAAACTGTTTTTT.

The CDR3 region has the DNA TGTGCCAGTAGTGTGACTAGCGGGAGGCCCCTTTACGAGCAGTACTTC. It is translated as CASSVTSGRPLYEQYF. The chain links TRBV19 to TRBJ2-7; 13 nucleotides match TRBD2. CDR1 and CDR2 (germline): LNHDA, SQIVND (reference sequence). V shed 5 bases and J 4 bases; nucleotides not matched to a gene: 8. This CDR3 has 16 residues.

V usage is TRBV5-6 and J usage is TRBJ1-1, with D possibly being TRBD1 (5 bases). Between the trimmed V and J ends, which lost 7 bases and 1 base, there was a span of 11 bases. CDR1 SGHDT and CDR2 YYEEEE come from the germline V gene. The CDR3 runs to 13 residues. Here the CDR3 reads CASGPGGNTEAFF. CDR3 bases: TGTGCCAGCGGACCGGGGGGGAACACTGAAGCTTTCTTT.

This rearrangement joins TRBV28 to TRBJ1-1, with D hard to call. V lost 6 bases and J 1 base, leaving 9 bases between the germline ends. Germline CDR1 reads MDHEN; CDR2 reads SYDVKM. This CDR3 spans 13 amino acids. CDR3 residues: CASSPDTNTEAFF. The DNA for the CDR3 is TGTGCCAGCAGCCCAGACACGAACACTGAAGCTTTCTTT.

This rearrangement joins TRBV9 to TRBJ2-5; 10 nucleotides agree with TRBD2. V trimming: 4 bases; J trimming: 2 bases; junction bases outside the gene matches: 8. The CDR3 extends over 16 amino acids. Germline V gene lookup returns CDR1 SGDLS and CDR2 YYNGEE. The CDR3 sequence: CASSPSGRAGQETQYF. In DNA form, the CDR3 reads TGTGCCAGCAGCCCCAGCGGGAGGGCAGGGCAAGAGACCCAGTACTTC.

This sequence joins TRBV4-1 and TRBJ2-7; the D is unclear. The V and J ends lost 4 bases and 6 bases respectively, with 10 bases between them. The CDR3 sequence is 12 residues long. CDR1 MGHRA and CDR2 YSYEKL come from the germline V gene. The CDR3 loop is CASSPRPSEQYF. In DNA, the CDR3 is TGCGCCAGCAGCCCCCGTCCCTCCGAGCAGTACTTC.